This TCR beta chain was captured in a study of cytomegalovirus exposure and HLA in healthy donors. In the PCR, 60 Vbeta and 13 Jbeta primers were used. Clones were sequenced by immunoSEQ multiplex PCR, and TCRdb holds only the in-frame ones, with some missing. The top ten clones hold around 0.24% of a sample with 150,000 to 200,000 clones, less than 90% of them seen once. About this clone itself: The target antigen is unknown.

General study findings and limits: Researchers catalogued around 150 TCR beta chains as cytomegalovirus-associated. A few chains tied to CMV proved CMV antigen-specific in vitro. In a later analysis, donors in an Asian-associated ancestry cluster reportedly had fewer N-insertions in productive TCRs than the cohort mean. The productive fraction for most TCR beta V segments was about 90% or about 30% in an earlier analysis.

The material sequenced was PBMCs. This TCR derives from a boy aged 10-17 years in good health and CMV-seronegative.

For the CDR3, the DNA is TGTGCCAGCAGCGGGGACAGGGGGCGTAATGAAAAACTGTTTTTT. Its protein is CASSGDRGRNEKLFF. This sequence joins TRBV7-2 and TRBJ1-4, with TRBD1 identical over 12 bases. The CDR3 consists of 15 residues. J gave up 4 bases and V 5 bases, and 2 bases lay outside the gene matches. Per the germline V gene, CDR1 is SGHTA and CDR2 is FQGNSA.